This T cell receptor beta chain originates from a study of blood T cell repertoires in COVID-19. Measured with immunoSEQ multiplex PCR; TCRdb has only the in-frame clones, and not every one. The sample has a few hundred thousand clones, around 86% seen once. Germline V lookup: CDR1 LNHDA, CDR2 SQIVND (reference sequence). V dropped 6 bases and J dropped 3 bases, with 15 bases sitting between them. The CDR3 spans 15 residues. The study drew participants aged 18 to 89 years from about two dozen US areas. The V and J genes are TRBV19 and TRBJ1-5; D remains ambiguous. The sequenced material came from PBMCs or T cells enriched from blood (not recorded which). The source is a woman in her fifties or sixties who had recovered from COVID-19. CDR3 protein: CASRPEGPLNQPQHF. The CDR3 nucleotides read TGTGCCAGTAGACCAGAGGGCCCCCTCAATCAGCCCCAGCATTTT.